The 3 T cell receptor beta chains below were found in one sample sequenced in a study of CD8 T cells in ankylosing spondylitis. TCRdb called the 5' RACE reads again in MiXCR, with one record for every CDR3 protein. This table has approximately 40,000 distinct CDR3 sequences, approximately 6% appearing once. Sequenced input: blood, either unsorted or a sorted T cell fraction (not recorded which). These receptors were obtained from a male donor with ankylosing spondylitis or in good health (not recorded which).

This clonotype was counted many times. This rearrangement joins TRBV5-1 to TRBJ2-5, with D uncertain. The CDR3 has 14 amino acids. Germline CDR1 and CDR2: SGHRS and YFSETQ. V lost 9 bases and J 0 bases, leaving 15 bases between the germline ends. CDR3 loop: CATSVGHNQETQYF. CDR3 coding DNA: TGCGCCACCTCAGTAGGGCACAACCAAGAGACCCAGTACTTC.

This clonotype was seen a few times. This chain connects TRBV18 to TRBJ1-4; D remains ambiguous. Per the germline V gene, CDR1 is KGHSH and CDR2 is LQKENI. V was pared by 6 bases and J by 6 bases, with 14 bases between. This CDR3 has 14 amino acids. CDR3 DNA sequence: TGTGCCAGCTCTCGAGGGAGTTTTGATGAAAAACTGTTTTTT. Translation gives CASSRGSFDEKLFF.

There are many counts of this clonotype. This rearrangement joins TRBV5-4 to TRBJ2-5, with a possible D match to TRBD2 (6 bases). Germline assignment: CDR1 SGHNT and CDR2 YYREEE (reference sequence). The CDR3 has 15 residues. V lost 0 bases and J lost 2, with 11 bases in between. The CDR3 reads CASSLGIAVQETQYF. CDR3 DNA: TGTGCCAGCAGCTTGGGTATAGCGGTACAAGAGACCCAGTACTTC.